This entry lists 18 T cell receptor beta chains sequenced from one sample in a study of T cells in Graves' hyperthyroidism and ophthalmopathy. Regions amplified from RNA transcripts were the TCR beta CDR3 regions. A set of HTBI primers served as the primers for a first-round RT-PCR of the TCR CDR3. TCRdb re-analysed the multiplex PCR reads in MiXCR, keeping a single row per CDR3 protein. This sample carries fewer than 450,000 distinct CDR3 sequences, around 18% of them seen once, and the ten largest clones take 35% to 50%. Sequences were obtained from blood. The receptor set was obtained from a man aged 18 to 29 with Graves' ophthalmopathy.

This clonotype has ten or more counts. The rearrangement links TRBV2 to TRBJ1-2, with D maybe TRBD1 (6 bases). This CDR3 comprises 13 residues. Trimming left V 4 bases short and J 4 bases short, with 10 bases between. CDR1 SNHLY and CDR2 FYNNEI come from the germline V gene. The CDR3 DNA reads TGTGCCAGCAGTGTATCACAGGGCTATGGCTACACCTTC. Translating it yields CASSVSQGYGYTF.

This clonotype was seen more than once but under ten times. The CDR3 DNA reads as TGCAGTGCTGGTGAGCCTAGCGGGAGCTCCTACAATGAGCAGTTCTTC. Residues: CSAGEPSGSSYNEQFF. The chain is built from TRBV20-1 and TRBJ2-1; 10 bases map to TRBD2. Trimming took 5 bases from V and 0 from J; bases not matched to a gene: 7. The V gene's germline CDR1 is DFQATT and CDR2 SNEGSKA (reference sequence). This CDR3 comprises 16 residues.

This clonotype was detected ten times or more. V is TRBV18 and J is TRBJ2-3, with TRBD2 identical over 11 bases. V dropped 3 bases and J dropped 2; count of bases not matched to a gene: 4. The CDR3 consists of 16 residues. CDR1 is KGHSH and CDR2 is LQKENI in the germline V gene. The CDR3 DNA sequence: TGTGCCAGCTCACCGCTGACTAGCGGGGTCACAGATACGCAGTATTTT. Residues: CASSPLTSGVTDTQYF.

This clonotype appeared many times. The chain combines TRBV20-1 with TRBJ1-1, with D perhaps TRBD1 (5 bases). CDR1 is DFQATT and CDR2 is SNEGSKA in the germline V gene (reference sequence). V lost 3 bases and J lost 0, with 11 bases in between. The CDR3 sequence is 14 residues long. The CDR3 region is CSASPGPMNTEAFF. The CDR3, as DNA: TGCAGTGCTAGTCCGGGACCCATGAACACTGAAGCTTTCTTT.

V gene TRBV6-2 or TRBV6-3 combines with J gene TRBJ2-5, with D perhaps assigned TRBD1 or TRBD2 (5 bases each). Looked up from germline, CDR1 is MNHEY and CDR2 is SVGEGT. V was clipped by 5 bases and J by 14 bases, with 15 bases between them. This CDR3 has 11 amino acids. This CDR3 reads CASSQSGRRYF. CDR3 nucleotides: TGTGCCAGCAGTCAGTCGGGACGTCGTTACTTC.

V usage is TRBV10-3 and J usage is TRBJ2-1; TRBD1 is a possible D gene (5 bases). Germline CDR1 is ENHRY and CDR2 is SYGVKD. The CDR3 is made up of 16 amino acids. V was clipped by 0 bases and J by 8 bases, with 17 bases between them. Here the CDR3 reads CAISESSGHRVYEQFF. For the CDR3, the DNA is TGTGCCATCAGTGAGTCGTCAGGGCATCGCGTGTATGAGCAGTTCTTC.

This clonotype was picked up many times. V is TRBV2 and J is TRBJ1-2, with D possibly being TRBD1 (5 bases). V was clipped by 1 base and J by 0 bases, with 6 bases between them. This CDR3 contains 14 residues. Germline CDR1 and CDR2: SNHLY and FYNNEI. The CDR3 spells CASSEVRANYGYTF. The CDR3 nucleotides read TGTGCCAGCAGTGAAGTCAGGGCTAACTATGGCTACACCTTC.

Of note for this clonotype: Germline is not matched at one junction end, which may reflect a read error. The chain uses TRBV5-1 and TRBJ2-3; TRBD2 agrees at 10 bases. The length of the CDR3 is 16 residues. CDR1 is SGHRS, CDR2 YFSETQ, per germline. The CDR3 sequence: CASSLSSGGPGDTQYF. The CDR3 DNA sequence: TGTGCCAGCAGCTTATCTAGCGGGGGCCCGGGGGATACGCAGTATTTT.

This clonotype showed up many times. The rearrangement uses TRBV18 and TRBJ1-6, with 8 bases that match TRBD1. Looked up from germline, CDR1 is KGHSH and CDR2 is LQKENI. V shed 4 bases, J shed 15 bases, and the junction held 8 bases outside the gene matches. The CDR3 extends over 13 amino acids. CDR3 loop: CASSRAGGEILHF. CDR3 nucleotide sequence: TGTGCCAGCTCACGAGCAGGGGGCGAAATCCTCCACTTT.

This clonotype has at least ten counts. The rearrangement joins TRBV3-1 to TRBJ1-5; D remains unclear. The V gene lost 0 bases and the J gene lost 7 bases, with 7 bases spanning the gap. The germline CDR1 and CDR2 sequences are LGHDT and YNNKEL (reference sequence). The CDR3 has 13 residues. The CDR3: CASSQDVRQPQHF. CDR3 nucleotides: TGTGCCAGCAGCCAAGATGTGCGACAGCCCCAGCATTTT.

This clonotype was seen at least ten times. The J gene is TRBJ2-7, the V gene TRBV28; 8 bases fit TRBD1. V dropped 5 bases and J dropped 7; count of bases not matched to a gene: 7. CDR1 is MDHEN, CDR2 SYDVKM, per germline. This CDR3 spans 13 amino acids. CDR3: CASSPPDRGEQYF. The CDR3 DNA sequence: TGTGCCAGCAGTCCCCCAGACAGGGGAGAGCAGTACTTC. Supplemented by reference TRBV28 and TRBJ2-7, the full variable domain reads DVKVTQSSRYLVKRTGEKVFLECVQDMDHENMFWYRQDPGLGLRLIYFSYDVKMKEKGDIPEGYSVSREKKERFSLILESASTNQTSMYLCASSPPDRGEQYFGPGTRLTVT.

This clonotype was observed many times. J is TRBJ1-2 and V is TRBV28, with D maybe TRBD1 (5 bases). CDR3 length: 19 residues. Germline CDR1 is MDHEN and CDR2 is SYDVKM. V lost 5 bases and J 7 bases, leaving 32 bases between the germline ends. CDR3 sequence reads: CASSPYEFPTGRGRGGYTF. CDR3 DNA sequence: TGTGCCAGCAGTCCCTACGAATTCCCAACAGGTCGGGGTAGGGGTGGCTACACCTTC.

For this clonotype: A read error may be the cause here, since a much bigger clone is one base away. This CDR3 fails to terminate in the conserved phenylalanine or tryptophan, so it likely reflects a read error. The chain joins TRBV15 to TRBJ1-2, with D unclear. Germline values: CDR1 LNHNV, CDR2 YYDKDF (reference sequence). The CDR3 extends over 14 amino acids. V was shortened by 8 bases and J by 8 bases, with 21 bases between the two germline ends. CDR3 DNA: TGTGCCACCTCTCACACGGGCACAGCGAACGGCTACACCCTC. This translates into CATSHTGTANGYTL.

Here the CDR3 reads CSVPKELGSGWMNTEAFF. Here the CDR3 DNA reads TGCAGCGTCCCCAAGGAGTTAGGATCAGGGTGGATGAACACTGAAGCTTTCTTT. The chain has TRBV29-1 and TRBJ1-1; D possibly corresponds to TRBD1 (5 bases). The germline gives CDR1 SQVTM, CDR2 ANQGSEA. The V end was cut by 6 bases, the J end by 0 bases, with 26 bases between. The CDR3 is made up of 18 amino acids.

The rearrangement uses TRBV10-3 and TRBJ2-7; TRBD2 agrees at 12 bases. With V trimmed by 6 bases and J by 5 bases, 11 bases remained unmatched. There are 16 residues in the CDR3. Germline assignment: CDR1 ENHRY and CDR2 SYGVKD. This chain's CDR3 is CAIRGSLAGGTNEQYF. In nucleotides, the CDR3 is TGTGCCATCAGGGGATCACTAGCGGGGGGCACAAACGAGCAGTACTTC.

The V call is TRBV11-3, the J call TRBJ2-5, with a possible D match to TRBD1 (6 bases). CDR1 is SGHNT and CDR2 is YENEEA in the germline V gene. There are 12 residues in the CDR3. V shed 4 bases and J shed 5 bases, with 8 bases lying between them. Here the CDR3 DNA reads TGTGCCAGCAGCTACAGGGACGAGACCCAGTACTTC. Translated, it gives CASSYRDETQYF.

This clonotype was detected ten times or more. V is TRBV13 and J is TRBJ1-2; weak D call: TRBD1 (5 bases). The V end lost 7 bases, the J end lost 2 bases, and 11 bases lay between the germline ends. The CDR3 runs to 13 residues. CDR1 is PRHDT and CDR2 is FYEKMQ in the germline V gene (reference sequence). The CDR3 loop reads CASNRGANYGYTF. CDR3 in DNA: TGTGCCAGCAACCGAGGGGCCAACTATGGCTACACCTTC.

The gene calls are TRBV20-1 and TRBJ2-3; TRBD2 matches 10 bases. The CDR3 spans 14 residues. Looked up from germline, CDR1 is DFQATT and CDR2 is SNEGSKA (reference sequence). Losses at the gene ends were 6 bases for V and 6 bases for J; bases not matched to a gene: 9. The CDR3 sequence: CSALTSGAHDTQYF. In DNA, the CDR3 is TGCAGTGCGTTAACTAGCGGGGCCCACGATACGCAGTATTTT.